Below are 20 T cell receptor beta chains sequenced from a single sample in a study of T cell changes during pregnancy in multiple sclerosis. Produced via immunoSEQ multiplex PCR; TCRdb's table is partial and in-frame only. There are about 43,000 clones in the sample; approximately 91% occur only once, and 1.4% to 1.5% lies in the top ten. The specimen sequenced was PBMCs (not recorded whether the cells were cultured). These receptors originate from a female donor with multiple sclerosis, enrolled in a pregnancy study.

This clone is medium-sized (0.01 to 0.1%) in the sample. The rearrangement links TRBV6-4 to TRBJ2-3, with D maybe TRBD2 (6 bases). V dropped 6 bases and J dropped 2 bases, with 15 bases sitting between them. Per germline, CDR1 MRHNA and CDR2 SNTAGT. This CDR3 comprises 15 residues. The CDR3 here is CASRSGGVDTDTQYF. The CDR3 region has the DNA TGTGCCAGCAGGAGTGGCGGGGTCGACACAGATACGCAGTATTTT.

The chain couples TRBV30 to TRBJ1-2; no clear D gene. CDR3 size: 14 residues. V was trimmed by 4 bases and J by 4 bases, leaving 16 bases between them. Germline V CDR1 and CDR2: GTSNPN, SVGIG (reference sequence). CDR3 DNA: TGTGCCTGGACTCGGACCCTGACTAGCTATGGCTACACCTTC. Translated, it gives CAWTRTLTSYGYTF.

The chain carries TRBV10-3 and TRBJ2-3; D is possibly TRBD2 (6 bases). The germline V gene encodes CDR1 ENHRY and CDR2 SYGVKD. The CDR3 loop spans 16 amino acids. Trimming cost V 3 bases and J 4 bases, with 17 bases left between them. Written as DNA, the CDR3 is TGTGCCATCAGTGACGATCTGGTGGGGGGAGCAGATACGCAGTATTTT. Translated, it gives CAISDDLVGGADTQYF.

V usage is TRBV14 and J usage is TRBJ2-7, with D hard to call. The CDR3 has 15 amino acids. Germline V CDR1 and CDR2: SGHDN, FVKESK. V shed 0 bases and J shed 2 bases, with 11 bases lying between them. The CDR3 sequence: CASSQEDRKTYEQYF. CDR3 DNA sequence: TGTGCCAGCAGCCAAGAGGATAGGAAGACCTACGAGCAGTACTTC.

J is TRBJ2-2 and V is TRBV5-4; 7 nucleotides match TRBD2. V dropped 5 bases and J dropped 6; count of bases not matched to a gene: 16. The CDR3 covers 17 residues. Germline V gene data show CDR1 as SGHNT and CDR2 as YYREEE (reference sequence). CDR3 sequence: CASSTTGGRALAGELFF. CDR3 DNA: TGTGCCAGCAGTACCACTGGGGGGAGGGCCTTGGCCGGGGAGCTGTTTTTT.

This chain links TRBV28 with TRBJ2-7, with TRBD2 matching over 10 bases. The CDR3 has 17 residues. J lost 0 bases, V lost 4 bases, and 9 bases had no gene match. Germline-derived CDR1 and CDR2 are MDHEN and SYDVKM. CDR3 in amino acids: CASSSPATSGTSYEQYF. The CDR3 DNA reads TGTGCCAGCAGTTCCCCCGCAACTAGCGGGACCTCCTACGAGCAGTACTTC.

The rearrangement uses TRBV4-1 and TRBJ2-5; 11 bases align to TRBD1. Germline-derived CDR1 and CDR2 are MGHRA and YSYEKL. V shed 4 bases, J shed 5 bases, and the junction held 6 bases outside the gene matches. The CDR3 loop spans 15 amino acids. Here the CDR3 DNA reads TGCGCCAGCAGCCCACCGGACAGGGGGCAGGAGACCCAGTACTTC. Its translation: CASSPPDRGQETQYF.

The chain is built from TRBV7-9 and TRBJ2-7; TRBD2 might be the D (6 bases). The germline V gene encodes CDR1 SEHNR and CDR2 FQNEAQ (reference sequence). The CDR3 spans 17 residues. V lost 7 bases and J lost 6, with 28 bases in between. As DNA, the CDR3 is TGTGCCAGCACCGTGGAGGTTGGAGGGGAGTATCCTATCGAGCAGTACTTC. This sequence encodes CASTVEVGGEYPIEQYF.

This chain joins TRBV5-4 and TRBJ2-1; no reliable D call. The germline V gene encodes CDR1 SGHNT and CDR2 YYREEE (reference sequence). V was trimmed by 4 bases and J by 8 bases, leaving 19 bases between them. CDR3 length equals 15 residues. CDR3 amino acids: CASSPPYQSVDEQFF. Here the CDR3 DNA reads TGTGCCAGCAGCCCCCCCTATCAATCGGTTGATGAGCAGTTCTTC.

The J gene is TRBJ2-3, the V gene TRBV4-2; D might be TRBD2 (6 bases). From germline, CDR1 is LGHNA and CDR2 YNFKEQ. The CDR3 loop spans 15 amino acids. V shed 0 bases and J shed 5 bases, with 12 bases lying between them. The CDR3: CASSQEAGRVDTQYF. The CDR3 DNA follows: TGTGCCAGCAGCCAAGAGGCGGGAAGAGTAGATACGCAGTATTTT.

The rearrangement joins TRBV28 to TRBJ1-1; weak D call: TRBD1 (5 bases). This CDR3 comprises 14 residues. Germline CDR1 MDHEN, CDR2 SYDVKM. V gave up 5 bases and J gave up 1 base, with 11 bases separating them. In nucleotides, the CDR3 is TGTGCCAGCAGTACAATCGGGGGGAACACTGAAGCTTTCTTT. This codes for CASSTIGGNTEAFF.

V gene TRBV2 combines with J gene TRBJ2-1, with 12 bases identical to TRBD1. The trim removed 3 bases at V and 12 bases at J, leaving 9 bases unmatched. CDR1 is SNHLY, CDR2 FYNNEI, per germline. The CDR3 is 15 amino acids. The CDR3 DNA reads TGTGCCAGCAGTGATGGGACAGGGGGCGCTTGGCGGCAGTTCTTC. Its protein product is CASSDGTGGAWRQFF.

The V gene is TRBV6-6, the J gene TRBJ2-1; D is unclear. V lost 10 bases and J 2 bases, leaving 12 bases between the germline ends. The germline V gene encodes CDR1 MNHNY and CDR2 SVGAGI (reference sequence). CDR3 length: 13 amino acids. The CDR3 sequence is CATAEGPYNEQFF. The CDR3 DNA reads as TGTGCCACCGCGGAAGGCCCCTACAATGAGCAGTTCTTC.

This chain connects TRBV6-5 to TRBJ1-2, with D unresolved. Germline loops: CDR1 MNHEY, CDR2 SVGAGI. V lost 2 bases to trimming and J lost 8 bases, with 18 bases between them. The CDR3 contains 15 residues. CDR3 region: CASSYRDPFLGGYTF. The CDR3 DNA follows: TGTGCCAGCAGTTACCGGGATCCTTTCTTGGGCGGCTACACCTTC.

The chain combines TRBV5-4 with TRBJ2-2; D not resolved. Trimming pared 0 bases from V and 4 bases from J, leaving 10 bases between. There are 15 residues in the CDR3. Germline CDR1 and CDR2: SGHNT and YYREEE (reference sequence). The CDR3: CASSLEASSTGELFF. The CDR3 nucleotides are TGTGCCAGCAGCTTGGAGGCCAGCAGCACCGGGGAGCTGTTTTTT. Complete variable domain (other parts from reference TRBV5-4 and TRBJ2-2): ETGVTQSPTHLIKTRGQQVTLRCSSQSGHNTVSWYQQALGQGPQFIFQYYREEENGRGNFPPRFSGLQFPNYSSELNVNALELDDSALYLCASSLEASSTGELFFGEGSRLTVL.

Here the CDR3 DNA reads TGTGCCAGCAGTGTGACTAGTGAGGGCCATGAGCAGTTCTTC. Its protein product is CASSVTSEGHEQFF. J is TRBJ2-1 and V is TRBV6-4; TRBD2 is a possible D gene (6 bases). The germline V gene has CDR1 MRHNA and CDR2 SNTAGT. The CDR3 is made up of 14 amino acids. V lost 4 bases and J 8 bases, leaving 15 bases between the germline ends.

The rearrangement uses TRBV4-2 and TRBJ1-1; D gene ambiguous. The CDR3 spans 15 residues. From germline, CDR1 is LGHNA and CDR2 YNFKEQ. Trimming removed 1 base at V and 2 bases at J, with 11 bases between. The chain's CDR3 is CASSQGAEGNTEAFF. The CDR3 region has the DNA TGTGCCAGCAGCCAAGGGGCCGAGGGAAACACTGAAGCTTTCTTT.

The rearrangement joins TRBV27 to TRBJ2-4; no clear D. Germline V gene data show CDR1 as MNHEY and CDR2 as SMNVEV (reference sequence). CDR3 length equals 14 residues. Trimming took off 3 bases at V and 2 bases at J, with 8 bases between the two ends. The CDR3 bases are TGTGCCAGCAGTTTGTCTCTGACCAAAAACATTCAGTACTTC. This sequence encodes CASSLSLTKNIQYF.

This rearrangement joins TRBV30 to TRBJ1-4; D is ambiguous. There are 14 residues in the CDR3. Germline V gene data show CDR1 as GTSNPN and CDR2 as SVGIG (reference sequence). Deletions cut 1 base from V and 7 bases from J, with 13 bases between. DNA for the CDR3: TGTGCCTGGAGTGGTGGGTTTGTCGGTGAAAAACTGTTTTTT. As protein: CAWSGGFVGEKLFF.

This sequence joins TRBV18 and TRBJ2-1; TRBD2 agrees at 7 bases. Germline lookup yields CDR1 KGHSH and CDR2 LQKENI. V was pared by 2 bases and J by 0 bases, with 4 bases of the junction left unmatched. This CDR3 comprises 16 residues. The CDR3 loop is CASSPLGGSSYNEQFF. The CDR3 DNA follows: TGTGCCAGCTCACCATTGGGCGGGAGCTCCTACAATGAGCAGTTCTTC.